This T cell receptor (beta chain) was recovered during a study of molecular identifiers for immune sequencing clone quantification. Overall study results and limits: Clones above 20 RNA copies contained over 98% of effector molecules and under 1% of naive molecules.

A single record per CDR3 protein comes from TCRdb applying MiXCR to the PCR reads. The sample consists of about 36,000 distinct CDR3 sequences, around 18% of them appearing once. Isolation of naive CD8 T cells was achieved by sorting on a CD8+CD4-CCR7+CD45RA+ phenotype. This clonotype was counted ten times or more. Its antigen is as yet unknown. The length of the CDR3 is 16 residues. From germline, CDR1 is MNHEY and CDR2 SVGAGI. The germline V and J ends were trimmed by 0 bases and 0 bases, with 12 bases remaining between them. The clonotype was recovered from a human donor in good health. Some libraries in this study had Jurkat cell RNA spiked in. The chain employs TRBV6-5 and TRBJ2-7; D not certain. Specimen: naive CD8+ T cells from blood, with Jurkat cell RNA spiked in. The sample's subset: FACS-sorted CD8+CD4-CCR7+CD45RA+ naive T cells. For the CDR3, the DNA is TGTGCCAGCAGTTACTCGATCGGCAGCAACTCCTACGAGCAGTACTTC. Amino acid sequence: CASSYSIGSNSYEQYF.